This T cell receptor (beta chain) came from a study of PD-1 blockade in classical Hodgkin lymphoma. The overall study: Nivolumab dosed at 3 mg/kg went to patients intravenously every 2 weeks.

The sample's time point: cycle 4 day 1 (C4D1), after less than 7 weeks of nivolumab. All the patients suffered relapse after autologous stem cell transplantation, and brentuximab vedotin exposure differed. Libraries were prepared by immunoSEQ multiplex PCR; TCRdb keeps only in-frame clonotypes and omits some of them. The sample has approximately 93,000 clones, about three quarters seen once. Trimming left V 6 bases short and J 7 bases short, with 16 bases between. This CDR3 contains 14 residues. CDR1 MRHNA and CDR2 SNTAGT come from the germline V gene. The starting material was peripheral blood mononuclear cells (PBMCs), obtained before the fourth cycle of nivolumab. The TCR comes from a human donor with classical Hodgkin lymphoma. This chain connects TRBV6-4 to TRBJ2-1; D possibly corresponds to TRBD2 (6 bases). Written as DNA, the CDR3 is TGTGCCAGCAGCCTCGGTTGGGCGGGGAATGAGCAGTTCTTC. This encodes CASSLGWAGNEQFF.